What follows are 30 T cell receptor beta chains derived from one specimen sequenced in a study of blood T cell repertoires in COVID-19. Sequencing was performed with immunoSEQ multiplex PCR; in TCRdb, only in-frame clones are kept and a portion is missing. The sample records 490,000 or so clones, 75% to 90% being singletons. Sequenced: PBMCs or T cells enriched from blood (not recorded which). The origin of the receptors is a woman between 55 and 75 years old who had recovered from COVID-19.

The CDR3 sequence is CASSGLYYGYTF. The CDR3, as DNA: TGTGCCAGCAGCGGCCTTTACTATGGCTACACCTTC. This chain connects TRBV7-9 to TRBJ1-2; D ambiguous. CDR3 length equals 12 residues. V gave up 5 bases and J gave up 3 bases, with 7 bases separating them. In germline, CDR1 is SEHNR, CDR2 FQNEAQ (reference sequence).

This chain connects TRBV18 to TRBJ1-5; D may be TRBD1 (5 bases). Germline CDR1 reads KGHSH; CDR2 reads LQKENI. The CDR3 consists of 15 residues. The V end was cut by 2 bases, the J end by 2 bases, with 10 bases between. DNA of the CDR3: TGTGCCAGCTCACCATCGACAGTCCGCAATCAGCCCCAGCATTTT. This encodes CASSPSTVRNQPQHF.

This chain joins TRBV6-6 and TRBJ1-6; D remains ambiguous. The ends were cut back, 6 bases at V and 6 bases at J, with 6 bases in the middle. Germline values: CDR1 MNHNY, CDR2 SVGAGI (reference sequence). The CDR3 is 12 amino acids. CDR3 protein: CASSYLNSPLHF. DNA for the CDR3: TGTGCCAGCAGCTACCTTAATTCACCCCTCCACTTT.

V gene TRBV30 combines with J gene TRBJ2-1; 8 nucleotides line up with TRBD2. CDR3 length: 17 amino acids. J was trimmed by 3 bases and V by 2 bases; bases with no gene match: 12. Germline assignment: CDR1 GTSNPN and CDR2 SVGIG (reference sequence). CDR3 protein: CAWSFSRSGGGYNEQFF. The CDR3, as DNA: TGTGCCTGGAGTTTTTCTCGTTCGGGGGGGGGCTACAATGAGCAGTTCTTC.

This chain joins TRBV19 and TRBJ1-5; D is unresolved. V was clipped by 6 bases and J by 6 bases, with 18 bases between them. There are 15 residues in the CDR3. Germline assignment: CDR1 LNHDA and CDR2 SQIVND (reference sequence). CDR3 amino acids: CASSRTSARGQPQHF. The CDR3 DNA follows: TGTGCCAGTAGCCGAACCTCCGCCCGGGGTCAGCCCCAGCATTTT.

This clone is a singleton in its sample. CDR3 loop: CASSYSWGQGNQPQHF. CDR3 nucleotide sequence: TGTGCCAGCAGTTACTCGTGGGGGCAAGGCAATCAGCCCCAGCATTTT. V usage is TRBV6-5 and J usage is TRBJ1-5, with a possible D match to TRBD1 (6 bases). CDR3 size: 16 residues. Trimming took 0 bases from V and 2 from J, leaving 11 bases between them. Germline V gene data show CDR1 as MNHEY and CDR2 as SVGAGI.

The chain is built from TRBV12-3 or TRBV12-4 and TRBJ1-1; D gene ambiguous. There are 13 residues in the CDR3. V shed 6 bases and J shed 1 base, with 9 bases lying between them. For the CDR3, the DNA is TGTGCCAGCAGGCCCGGGGAGAACACTGAAGCTTTCTTT. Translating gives CASRPGENTEAFF.

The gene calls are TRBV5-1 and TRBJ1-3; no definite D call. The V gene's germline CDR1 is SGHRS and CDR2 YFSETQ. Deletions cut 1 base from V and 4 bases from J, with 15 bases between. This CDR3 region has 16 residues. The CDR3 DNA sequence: TGCGCCAGCAGCTTGCTCGGAGCCAGCGGAGGAAACACCATATATTTT. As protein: CASSLLGASGGNTIYF.

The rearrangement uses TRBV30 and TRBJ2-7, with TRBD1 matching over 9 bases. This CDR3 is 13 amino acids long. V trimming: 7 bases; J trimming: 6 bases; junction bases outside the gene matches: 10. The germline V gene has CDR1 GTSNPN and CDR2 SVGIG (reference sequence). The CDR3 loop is CASAPGQGSEQYF. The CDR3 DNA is TGTGCCTCCGCCCCGGGACAGGGATCCGAGCAGTACTTC.

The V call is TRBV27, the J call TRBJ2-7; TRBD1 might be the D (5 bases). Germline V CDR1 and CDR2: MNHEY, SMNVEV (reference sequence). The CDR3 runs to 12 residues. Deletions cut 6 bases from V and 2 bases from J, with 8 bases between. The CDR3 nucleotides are TGTGCCAGCAGGACAGATACCTACGAGCAGTACGTC. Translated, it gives CASRTDTYEQYV.

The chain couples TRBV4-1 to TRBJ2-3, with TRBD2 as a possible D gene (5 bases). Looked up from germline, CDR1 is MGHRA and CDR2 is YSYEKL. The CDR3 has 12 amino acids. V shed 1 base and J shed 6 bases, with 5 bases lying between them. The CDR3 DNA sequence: TGCGCCAGCAGCCAAGGAGGGGATACGCAGTATTTT. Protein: CASSQGGDTQYF.

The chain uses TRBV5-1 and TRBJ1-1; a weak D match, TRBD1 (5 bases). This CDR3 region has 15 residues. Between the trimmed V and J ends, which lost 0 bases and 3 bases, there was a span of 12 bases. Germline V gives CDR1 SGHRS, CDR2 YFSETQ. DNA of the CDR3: TGCGCCAGCAGCTTGGCCGGGGGTGAGTACACTGAAGCTTTCTTT. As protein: CASSLAGGEYTEAFF.

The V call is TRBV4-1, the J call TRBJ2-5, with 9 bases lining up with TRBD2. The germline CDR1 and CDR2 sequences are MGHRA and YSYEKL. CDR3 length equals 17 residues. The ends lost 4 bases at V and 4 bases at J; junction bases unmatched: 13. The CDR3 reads CASSLQYSGGPGETQYF. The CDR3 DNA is TGCGCCAGCAGCCTACAATACAGCGGGGGGCCAGGAGAGACCCAGTACTTC.

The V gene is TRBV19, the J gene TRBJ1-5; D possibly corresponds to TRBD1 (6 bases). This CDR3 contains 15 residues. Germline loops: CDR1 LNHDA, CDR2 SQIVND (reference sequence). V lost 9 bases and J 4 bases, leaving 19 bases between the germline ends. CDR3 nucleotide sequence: TGTGCCAGCAAAAAACTTGGGGGCCGTAATCAGCCCCAGCATTTT. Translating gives CASKKLGGRNQPQHF.

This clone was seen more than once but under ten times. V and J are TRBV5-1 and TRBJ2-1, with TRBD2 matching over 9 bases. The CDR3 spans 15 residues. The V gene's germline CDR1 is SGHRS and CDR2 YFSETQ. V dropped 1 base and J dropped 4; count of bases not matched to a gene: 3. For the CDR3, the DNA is TGCGCCAGCAGCTTGAGCGGGGGGTTGTACAATGAGCAGTTCTTC. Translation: CASSLSGGLYNEQFF.

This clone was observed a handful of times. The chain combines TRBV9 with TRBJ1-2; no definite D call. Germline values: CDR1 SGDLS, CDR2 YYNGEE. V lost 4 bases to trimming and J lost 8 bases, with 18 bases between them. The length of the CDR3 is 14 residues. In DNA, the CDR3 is TGTGCCAGCAGCCCTCGGGGTATAGGCGAAGGCTACACCTTC. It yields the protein CASSPRGIGEGYTF.

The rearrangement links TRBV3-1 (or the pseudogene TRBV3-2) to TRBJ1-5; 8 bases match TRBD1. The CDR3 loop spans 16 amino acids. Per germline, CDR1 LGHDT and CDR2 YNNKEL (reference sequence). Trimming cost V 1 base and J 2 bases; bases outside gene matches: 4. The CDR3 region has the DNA TGTGCCAGCAGCCAAGGGACAGGGTCTGGCAATCAGCCCCAGCATTTT. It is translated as CASSQGTGSGNQPQHF.

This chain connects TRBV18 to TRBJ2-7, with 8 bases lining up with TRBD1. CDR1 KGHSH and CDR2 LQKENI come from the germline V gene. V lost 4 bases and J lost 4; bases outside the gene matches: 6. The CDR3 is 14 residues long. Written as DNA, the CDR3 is TGTGCCAGCTCACGCGACAGGGGTCGGTACGAGCAGTACTTC. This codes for CASSRDRGRYEQYF.

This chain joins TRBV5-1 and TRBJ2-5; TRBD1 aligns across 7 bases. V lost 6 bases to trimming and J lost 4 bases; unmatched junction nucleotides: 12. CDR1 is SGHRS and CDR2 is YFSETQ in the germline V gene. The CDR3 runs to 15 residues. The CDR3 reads CASNSARGRRETQYF. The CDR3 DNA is TGCGCCAGCAACTCCGCGAGGGGGCGGAGAGAGACCCAGTACTTC.

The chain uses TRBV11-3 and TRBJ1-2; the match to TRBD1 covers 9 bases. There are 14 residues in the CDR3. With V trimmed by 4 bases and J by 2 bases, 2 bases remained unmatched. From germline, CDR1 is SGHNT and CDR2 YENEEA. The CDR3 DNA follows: TGTGCCAGCAGCTGGACAGGGGTCAACTATGGCTACACCTTC. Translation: CASSWTGVNYGYTF. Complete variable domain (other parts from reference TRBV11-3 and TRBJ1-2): EAGVVQSPRYKIIEKKQPVAFWCNPISGHNTLYWYLQNLGQGPELLIRYENEEAVDDSQLPKDRFSAERLKGVDSTLKIQPAELGDSAVYLCASSWTGVNYGYTFGSGTRLTVV.

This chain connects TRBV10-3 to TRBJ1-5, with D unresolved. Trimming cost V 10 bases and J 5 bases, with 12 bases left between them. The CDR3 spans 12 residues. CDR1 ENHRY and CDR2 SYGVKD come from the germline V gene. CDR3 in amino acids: CATSDRDQPQHF. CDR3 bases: TGTGCCACCTCCGACCGGGATCAGCCCCAGCATTTT.

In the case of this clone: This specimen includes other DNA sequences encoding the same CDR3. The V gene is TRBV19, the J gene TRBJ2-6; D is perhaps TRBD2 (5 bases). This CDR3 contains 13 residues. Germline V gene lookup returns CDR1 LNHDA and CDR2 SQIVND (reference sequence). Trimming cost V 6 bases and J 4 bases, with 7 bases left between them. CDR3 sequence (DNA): TGTGCCAGTAGGGTAGCGGGGGCCAACGTCCTGACTTTC. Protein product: CASRVAGANVLTF.

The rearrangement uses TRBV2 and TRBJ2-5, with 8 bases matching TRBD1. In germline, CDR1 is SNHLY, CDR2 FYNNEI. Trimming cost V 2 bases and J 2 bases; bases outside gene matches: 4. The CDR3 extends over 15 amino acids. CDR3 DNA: TGTGCCAGCAGTGAAAGCGACAGGGGACAAGAGACCCAGTACTTC. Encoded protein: CASSESDRGQETQYF.

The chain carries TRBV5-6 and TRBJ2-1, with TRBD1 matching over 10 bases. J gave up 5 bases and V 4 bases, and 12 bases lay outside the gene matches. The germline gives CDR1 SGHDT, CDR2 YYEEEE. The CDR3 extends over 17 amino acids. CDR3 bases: TGTGCCAGCAGCCCCCGTAGGGACAGGGGATGGGACAATGAGCAGTTCTTC. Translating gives CASSPRRDRGWDNEQFF.

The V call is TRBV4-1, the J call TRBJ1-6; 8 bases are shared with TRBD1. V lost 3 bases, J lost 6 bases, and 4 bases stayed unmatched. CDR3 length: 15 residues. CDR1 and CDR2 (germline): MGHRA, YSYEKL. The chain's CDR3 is CASSHLDRANSPLHF. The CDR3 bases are TGCGCCAGCAGCCATTTGGACAGGGCTAATTCACCCCTCCACTTT.

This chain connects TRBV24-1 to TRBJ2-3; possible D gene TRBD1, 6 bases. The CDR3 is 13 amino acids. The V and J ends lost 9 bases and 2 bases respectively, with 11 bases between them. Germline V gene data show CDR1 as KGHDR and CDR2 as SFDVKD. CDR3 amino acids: CATAWTVTDTQYF. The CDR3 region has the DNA TGTGCCACCGCGTGGACAGTCACAGATACGCAGTATTTT.

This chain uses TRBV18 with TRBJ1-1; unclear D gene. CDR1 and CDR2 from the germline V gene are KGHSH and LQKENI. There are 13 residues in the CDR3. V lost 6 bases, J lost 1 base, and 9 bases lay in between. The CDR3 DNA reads TGTGCCAGCTCGCTCGACTGGAACACTGAAGCTTTCTTT. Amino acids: CASSLDWNTEAFF.

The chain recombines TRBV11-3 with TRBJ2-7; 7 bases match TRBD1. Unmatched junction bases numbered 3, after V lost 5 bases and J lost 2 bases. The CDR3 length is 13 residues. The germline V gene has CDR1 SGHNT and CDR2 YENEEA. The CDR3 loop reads CASSPRGPYEQYF. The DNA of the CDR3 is TGTGCCAGCAGCCCGAGGGGGCCCTACGAGCAGTACTTC.

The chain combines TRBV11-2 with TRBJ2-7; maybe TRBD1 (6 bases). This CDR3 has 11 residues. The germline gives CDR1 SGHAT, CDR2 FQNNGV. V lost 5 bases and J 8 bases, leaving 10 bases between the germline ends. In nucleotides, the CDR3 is TGTGCCAGCAGCCCAGGGGAGAAGCAGTACGTC. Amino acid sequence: CASSPGEKQYV.

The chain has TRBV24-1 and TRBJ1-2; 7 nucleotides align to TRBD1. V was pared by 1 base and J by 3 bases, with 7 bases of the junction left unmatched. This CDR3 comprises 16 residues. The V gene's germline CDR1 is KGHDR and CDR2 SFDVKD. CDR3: CATSDLRQGGDYGYTF. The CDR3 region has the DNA TGTGCCACCAGTGATTTAAGGCAGGGGGGCGACTATGGCTACACCTTC.